Here is one TCR beta chain with its context. The antigen is unknown. The repertoire was sequenced with immunoSEQ multiplex PCR; TCRdb's copy has only in-frame clones and lacks some. The sample lists some 49,000 clones; 70% to 85% were seen once. This sample was included in a study of PD-1 blockade in mismatch repair-deficient tumors. Overall study context: Enrolled about 2013-2016, patients had progressing, pretreated mismatch repair-deficient cancers of over nine types. General study results and limits: Rapid post-treatment expansion, then contraction, generally preceding radiologic response, marked tumor-resident clones.

Germline CDR1 is SGHKS and CDR2 is YYEKEE (reference sequence). Trimming cost V 4 bases and J 2 bases, with 13 bases left between them. The CDR3 has 16 residues. The TCR-sequenced patients were a few responders to pembrolizumab. Sequenced material: PBMCs, taken before pembrolizumab treatment. The TCR was taken from an adult with mismatch repair-deficient cancer. The chain uses TRBV5-5 and TRBJ2-6; D might be TRBD1 (6 bases). The CDR3 sequence is CASSGGGLAGANVLTF. The CDR3 region has the DNA TGTGCCAGCAGCGGGGGCGGGCTCGCTGGGGCCAACGTCCTGACTTTC. The full variable domain, its missing parts supplied by reference TRBV5-5 and TRBJ2-6, is DAGVTQSPTHLIKTRGQQVTLRCSPISGHKSVSWYQQVLGQGPQFIFQYYEKEERGRGNFPDRFSARQFPNYSSELNVNALLLGDSALYLCASSGGGLAGANVLTFGAGSRLTVL.